Detailed here is one T cell receptor (beta chain). This specimen comes from a study of technical replicates of blood from a handful of donors. TCRdb's table, derived via immunoSEQ multiplex PCR, lists solely in-frame clones and lacks some. There are tens of thousands of clones in the sample; roughly 94% occur only once, and roughly 0.37% lies in the top ten. The germline V gene has CDR1 MDHEN and CDR2 SYDVKM. CDR3 length: 16 residues. Trimming removed 2 bases from V and 3 bases from J, with 17 bases in between. The rearrangement uses TRBV28 and TRBJ2-7, with D possibly matching TRBD2 (5 bases). The sequence was collected from a human donor in good health. The sample comprised T cells isolated from PBMCs. CDR3 sequence reads: CASSLVSLGLFYEQYF. The DNA of the CDR3 is TGTGCCAGCAGTTTAGTTAGCCTAGGACTTTTCTACGAGCAGTACTTC.